A single sample is the source of the 29 T cell receptor beta chains below, sequenced in a study of cytotoxic CD8 clonotypes in ibrutinib-treated CLL. TCRdb's copy holds only in-frame clones and misses some; the assay was immunoSEQ multiplex PCR. In the table there are 80,000 to 95,000 clones, roughly three quarters of which are singletons. The source was PBMCs, collected after 12 months of ibrutinib treatment. The receptor set was obtained from a human donor with chronic lymphocytic leukemia.

The genes are TRBV5-1 and TRBJ1-1; possibly TRBD1 for D (5 bases). Germline CDR1 is SGHRS and CDR2 is YFSETQ. Trimming took 1 base from V and 3 from J, leaving 10 bases between them. The CDR3 contains 14 residues. In DNA form, the CDR3 reads TGCGCCAGCAGCTTGAATCCCAGGGACACTGAAGCTTTCTTT. This translates into CASSLNPRDTEAFF.

Worth noting for this clone: This CDR3 is also generated by other DNA sequences in the sample. The rearrangement links TRBV18 to TRBJ2-5; D is unclear. This CDR3 contains 11 residues. The germline V gene encodes CDR1 KGHSH and CDR2 LQKENI. Trimming took off 3 bases at V and 1 base at J, with 0 bases between the two ends. In DNA, the CDR3 is TGTGCCAGCTCACCCCAAGAGACCCAGTACTTC. Translating gives CASSPQETQYF.

This clone was seen more than once but under ten times. The chain joins TRBV15 to TRBJ2-5; D unresolved. V shed 0 bases and J shed 5 bases, with 4 bases lying between them. There are 12 residues in the CDR3. Germline values: CDR1 LNHNV, CDR2 YYDKDF (reference sequence). For the CDR3, the DNA is TGTGCCACCAGCAGAGATACGGAGACCCAGTACTTC. Protein: CATSRDTETQYF.

V is TRBV5-1 and J is TRBJ2-5; 12 bases are shared with TRBD2. Germline CDR1 SGHRS, CDR2 YFSETQ. The junction had 3 bases not matched to a gene; V was cut back by 0 bases and J by 0 bases. CDR3 length: 17 residues. CDR3 protein: CASSLGTSGTYQETQYF. CDR3 in DNA: TGCGCCAGCAGCTTGGGGACTAGCGGGACGTACCAAGAGACCCAGTACTTC.

As for this clone: Lacking the conserved final phenylalanine or tryptophan, this CDR3 likely reflects a read error. This rearrangement joins TRBV6-1 to TRBJ1-1; a possible D gene is TRBD1 (5 bases). V lost 5 bases and J lost 3, with 16 bases in between. The CDR3 spans 15 residues. Looked up from germline, CDR1 is MNHNS and CDR2 is SASEGT. CDR3 loop: CASSSLGPGDTEAFL. For the CDR3, the DNA is TGTGCCAGCAGTAGCTTGGGGCCCGGGGACACTGAAGCTTTCCTT.

This chain connects TRBV18 to TRBJ1-2; tentatively, D is TRBD1 (5 bases). The V gene lost 6 bases and the J gene lost 8 bases, with 19 bases spanning the gap. The CDR3 has 14 residues. Germline V gene sequence: CDR1 KGHSH, CDR2 LQKENI. The CDR3 region is CASSPGQGEEGYTF. DNA of the CDR3: TGTGCCAGCTCGCCCGGGCAGGGAGAGGAGGGCTACACCTTC.

This clone was found once. The J gene is TRBJ2-1, the V gene TRBV4-3, with D maybe TRBD2 (6 bases). Trimming removed 4 bases at V and 9 bases at J, with 31 bases between. The CDR3 sequence is 19 residues long. Germline CDR1 and CDR2: LGHNA and YSLEER. CDR3 nucleotides: TGCGCCAGCAGCCGGACCCCTCTCGCGGGGCTAGCGTCGGGACCTGAGCAGTTCTTC. Translating gives CASSRTPLAGLASGPEQFF.

The chain recombines TRBV4-3 with TRBJ2-1; D uncertain. The CDR3 is made up of 12 amino acids. From germline, CDR1 is LGHNA and CDR2 YSLEER. V was clipped by 5 bases and J by 4 bases, with 6 bases between them. This chain's CDR3 is CASSARYNEQFF. CDR3 in DNA: TGCGCCAGCAGCGCCCGGTACAATGAGCAGTTCTTC.

V gene TRBV5-1 combines with J gene TRBJ2-5, with TRBD1 as a possible D gene (5 bases). The CDR3 extends over 15 amino acids. Trimming took 0 bases from V and 1 from J, leaving 10 bases between them. Per the germline V gene, CDR1 is SGHRS and CDR2 is YFSETQ. Here the CDR3 reads CASSLGGGPQETQYF. CDR3 coding DNA: TGCGCCAGCAGCTTGGGGGGCGGCCCCCAAGAGACCCAGTACTTC.

The count of this clone is one. The gene calls are TRBV28 and TRBJ1-4; 7 nucleotides agree with TRBD1. CDR1 is MDHEN and CDR2 is SYDVKM in the germline V gene. This CDR3 is 16 amino acids long. V was pared by 2 bases and J by 11 bases, with 14 bases of the junction left unmatched. CDR3 sequence reads: CASSLTSGGTVHKLFF. The DNA for the CDR3 is TGTGCCAGCAGTTTAACGAGTGGGGGGACAGTCCATAAACTGTTTTTT.

This clone ranks as medium-sized. V and J are TRBV5-5 and TRBJ1-4; TRBD1 agrees at 9 bases. Germline lookup yields CDR1 SGHKS and CDR2 YYEKEE (reference sequence). The CDR3 has 14 residues. The ends lost 4 bases at V and 8 bases at J; junction bases unmatched: 6. CDR3 in DNA: TGTGCCAGCAGCCAACAGGGGGCTAGCGAAAAACTGTTTTTT. Protein sequence: CASSQQGASEKLFF. Full variable domain (outside the CDR3, taken from reference TRBV5-5 and TRBJ1-4): DAGVTQSPTHLIKTRGQQVTLRCSPISGHKSVSWYQQVLGQGPQFIFQYYEKEERGRGNFPDRFSARQFPNYSSELNVNALLLGDSALYLCASSQQGASEKLFFGSGTQLSVL.

V is TRBV7-3 and J is TRBJ2-1; D may correspond to TRBD1 or TRBD2 (5 bases each). Germline V gene lookup returns CDR1 SGHTA and CDR2 FQGTGA. V lost 0 bases and J 9 bases, leaving 9 bases between the germline ends. The length of the CDR3 is 13 residues. The CDR3 loop is CASSLTGDLEQFF. CDR3 DNA sequence: TGTGCCAGCAGCTTAACGGGGGACCTTGAGCAGTTCTTC.

The chain employs TRBV27 and TRBJ1-2, with 7 bases lining up with TRBD1. V lost 3 bases, J lost 4 bases, and 2 bases stayed unmatched. The CDR3 sequence is 13 residues long. Germline assignment: CDR1 MNHEY and CDR2 SMNVEV (reference sequence). CDR3 protein: CASSFPGGYGYTF. The CDR3 nucleotides read TGTGCCAGCAGTTTCCCAGGGGGCTATGGCTACACCTTC.

The chain uses TRBV19 and TRBJ2-6; D is possibly TRBD1 or TRBD2 (5 bases each). This CDR3 has 15 residues. Trimming took off 6 bases at V and 2 bases at J, with 11 bases between the two ends. CDR1 and CDR2 from the germline V gene are LNHDA and SQIVND (reference sequence). The CDR3 region has the DNA TGTGCCAGTAGGGGGACGAGGGCTGGGGCCAACGTCCTGACTTTC. Its translation is CASRGTRAGANVLTF.

This clone was counted between two and nine times. The CDR3 nucleotides are TGTGCCAGCTCCCACAGACGGTCCCAAGAGACCCAGTACTTC. Translated, it gives CASSHRRSQETQYF. The rearrangement links TRBV18 to TRBJ2-5; D gene uncertain. Trimming cost V 6 bases and J 1 base, with 12 bases left between them. CDR1 is KGHSH, CDR2 LQKENI, per germline. The CDR3 has 14 amino acids.

The chain joins TRBV27 to TRBJ2-3; D might be TRBD1 (7 bases). This CDR3 has 13 residues. The germline V gene encodes CDR1 MNHEY and CDR2 SMNVEV (reference sequence). V lost 6 bases and J lost 4, with 11 bases in between. CDR3 loop: CASREGAADTQYF. The CDR3 DNA reads as TGTGCCAGCAGGGAGGGGGCCGCAGATACGCAGTATTTT.

Of note for this clone: A much larger clonotype is one base distant, so this may be a read error. The chain joins TRBV5-4 to TRBJ2-5; possible D gene TRBD2, 6 bases. Germline V gene sequence: CDR1 SGHNT, CDR2 YYREEE (reference sequence). This CDR3 spans 12 amino acids. The V gene lost 0 bases and the J gene lost 7 bases, with 7 bases spanning the gap. The CDR3 coding sequence is TGTGCCAGCAGCTTGGGGAGGGGGACCCAGTACTTC. Translated, it gives CASSLGRGTQYF.

The chain is built from TRBV30 and TRBJ1-2; D is undetermined. Looked up from germline, CDR1 is GTSNPN and CDR2 is SVGIG (reference sequence). The CDR3 is made up of 11 amino acids. Trimming took 2 bases from V and 2 from J, leaving 3 bases between them. The CDR3, as DNA: TGTGCCTGGAGTCCAAACTATGGCTACACCTTC. It specifies CAWSPNYGYTF.

V and J are TRBV5-5 and TRBJ1-1, with D possibly matching TRBD1 (5 bases). The V end lost 1 base, the J end lost 4 bases, and 11 bases lay between the germline ends. The germline gives CDR1 SGHKS, CDR2 YYEKEE (reference sequence). The length of the CDR3 is 14 residues. This CDR3 reads CASSLWGAGTEAFF. In nucleotides, the CDR3 is TGTGCCAGCAGCTTGTGGGGCGCGGGCACTGAAGCTTTCTTT. The full variable domain, in which reference TRBV5-5 and TRBJ1-1 provide the parts outside the CDR3, is DAGVTQSPTHLIKTRGQQVTLRCSPISGHKSVSWYQQVLGQGPQFIFQYYEKEERGRGNFPDRFSARQFPNYSSELNVNALLLGDSALYLCASSLWGAGTEAFFGQGTRLTVV.

CDR3 sequence reads: CASSLLVGEQFF. The CDR3 DNA reads TGTGCCAGCAGTTTACTGGTGGGTGAGCAGTTCTTC. The V and J genes are TRBV27 and TRBJ2-1; no clear D gene. V lost 2 bases and J 9 bases, leaving 8 bases between the germline ends. The germline gives CDR1 MNHEY, CDR2 SMNVEV (reference sequence). The CDR3 covers 12 residues.

The gene calls are TRBV19 and TRBJ2-1; D is unclear. V was shortened by 3 bases and J by 6 bases, with 9 bases between the two germline ends. The CDR3 runs 13 residues. Per the germline V gene, CDR1 is LNHDA and CDR2 is SQIVND (reference sequence). CDR3 loop: CASSMGSVNEQFF. Here the CDR3 DNA reads TGTGCCAGTAGTATGGGATCCGTCAATGAGCAGTTCTTC.

V usage is TRBV4-1 and J usage is TRBJ2-1, with 9 positions matching TRBD2. The CDR3 runs to 15 residues. Losses at the gene ends were 3 bases for V and 4 bases for J; bases not matched to a gene: 4. Germline-derived CDR1 and CDR2 are MGHRA and YSYEKL. Here the CDR3 DNA reads TGCGCCAGCAGCCACCCGGCGGGGGGGTACAATGAGCAGTTCTTC. Translated, it gives CASSHPAGGYNEQFF.

The rearrangement uses TRBV2 and TRBJ1-2; 8 nucleotides agree with TRBD1. In germline, CDR1 is SNHLY, CDR2 FYNNEI. The ends lost 5 bases at V and 8 bases at J; junction bases unmatched: 10. The length of the CDR3 is 14 residues. CDR3: CASSYWPRGQGYTF. The CDR3, as DNA: TGTGCCAGCAGTTACTGGCCCAGGGGGCAGGGCTACACCTTC.

The chain has TRBV19 and TRBJ1-4; the D is unclear. The CDR3 is 13 amino acids. V gave up 5 bases and J gave up 11 bases, with 15 bases separating them. Germline-derived CDR1 and CDR2 are LNHDA and SQIVND (reference sequence). In nucleotides, the CDR3 is TGTGCCAGTAGTCCCAGCCTCGTCCCGAAACTGTTTTTT. This codes for CASSPSLVPKLFF.

This chain uses TRBV18 with TRBJ1-1; 7 bases match TRBD1. The ends lost 3 bases at V and 0 bases at J; junction bases unmatched: 7. The CDR3 extends over 16 amino acids. Per germline, CDR1 KGHSH and CDR2 LQKENI. Here the CDR3 reads CASSPRGQLMNTEAFF. CDR3 DNA: TGTGCCAGCTCACCTCGGGGACAGCTCATGAACACTGAAGCTTTCTTT.

The genes are TRBV5-1 and TRBJ2-7, with 8 bases fitting TRBD1. Per the germline V gene, CDR1 is SGHRS and CDR2 is YFSETQ. J gave up 0 bases and V 2 bases, and 13 bases lay outside the gene matches. The CDR3 is 18 amino acids. For the CDR3, the DNA is TGCGCCAGCAGCTTTAGCGCCCCAGGGGGCGGGACCTCCTACGAGCAGTACTTC. As protein: CASSFSAPGGGTSYEQYF. Complete variable domain (other parts from reference TRBV5-1 and TRBJ2-7): KAGVTQTPRYLIKTRGQQVTLSCSPISGHRSVSWYQQTPGQGLQFLFEYFSETQRNKGNFPGRFSGRQFSNSRSEMNVSTLELGDSALYLCASSFSAPGGGTSYEQYFGPGTRLTVT.

The rearrangement joins TRBV5-5 to TRBJ2-7; D remains ambiguous. Looked up from germline, CDR1 is SGHKS and CDR2 is YYEKEE (reference sequence). Trimming cost V 0 bases and J 0 bases, with 7 bases left between them. The CDR3 sequence is 14 residues long. CDR3 in DNA: TGTGCCAGCAGCTTGGCCCAGGCCTCCTACGAGCAGTACTTC. Its protein is CASSLAQASYEQYF.

The gene calls are TRBV6-5 and TRBJ2-7, with 9 bases matching TRBD2. The germline CDR1 and CDR2 sequences are MNHEY and SVGAGI. With V trimmed by 6 bases and J by 3 bases, 3 bases remained unmatched. There are 13 residues in the CDR3. CDR3 DNA: TGTGCCAGCAGACGCGGGGGGGACTACGAGCAGTACTTC. As protein: CASRRGGDYEQYF.

This clone was detected only once. The rearrangement uses TRBV6-5 and TRBJ2-6; maybe TRBD2 (6 bases). The germline V gene encodes CDR1 MNHEY and CDR2 SVGAGI. V lost 7 bases to trimming and J lost 3 bases, with 13 bases between them. This CDR3 is 15 amino acids long. The CDR3 coding sequence is TGTGCCAGCACCCGGGGGACGGGTGGGGCCAACGTCCTGACTTTC. It is translated as CASTRGTGGANVLTF.